The T cell receptor beta chain under discussion was sequenced for a study of blood T cells in healthy people across ages. Using a J-beta primer mix together with a sample-barcoded 5' primer, a second PCR was run for roughly 6 to 12 cycles. Using its own MiXCR run on the 5' RACE reads, TCRdb lists one record per CDR3 protein. Of about 1,400,000 distinct CDR3 sequences in the sample, roughly 60% were seen once. The sequenced sample was blood. This sequence originates from a man aged 18 to 30 in good health.

The CDR3, as DNA: TGTGCCAGCATCCCCCAGGGGGCCGCAACTAATGAAAAACTGTTTTTT. Encoded protein: CASIPQGAATNEKLFF. This chain joins TRBV7-9 and TRBJ1-4; 8 positions match TRBD1. This CDR3 spans 16 amino acids. The V segment lost 7 bases and the J segment 0 bases; nucleotides outside the gene matches: 7. Germline-derived CDR1 and CDR2 are SEHNR and FQNEAQ (reference sequence).